This is a list of T cell receptor beta chains from one sample in a study of cytomegalovirus exposure and HLA in healthy donors. Sequencing used immunoSEQ multiplex PCR; TCRdb keeps in-frame clones, though not all of them. Among about 220,000 clones listed, approximately 90% were seen once. Sequenced material: PBMCs. These receptors were collected from a woman aged 18-30 years in good health and CMV-seronegative. Both conserved end residues are part of each CDR3. The D gene is left open where the match is weak. Clone size is given for some rows only: seen once, a few or many times, or a class if the clone is expanded.

j_call clone_size v_call cdr3_length d_call cdr3_nt cdr3_aa
TRBJ2-7 once TRBV7-2 11 NA TGTGCCAGCAGCCCACAGTGGGAGCAGTACTTC CASSPQWEQYF
TRBJ1-3 NA TRBV7-9 16 NA TGTGCCAGCACCACGGCGGGGGCTCGCTCTGGAAACACCATATATTTT CASTTAGARSGNTIYF
TRBJ2-1 NA TRBV6-1 14 TRBD2 TGTGCCAGCAGCCTTAGCGGGAGGTACAATGAGCAGTTCTTC CASSLSGRYNEQFF
TRBJ2-3 many TRBV30 14 TRBD2 TGTGCCTGGAGTGGACTAGCGGGAGCAGATACGCAGTATTTT CAWSGLAGADTQYF
TRBJ2-2 NA TRBV6-5 15 TRBD2 TGTGCCAGCAGGGTAGCGGGAGGATACACCGGGGAGCTGTTTTTT CASRVAGGYTGELFF
TRBJ2-4 NA TRBV25-1 11 NA TGTGCCAGCAGTTCTGAAAACATTCAGTACTTC CASSSENIQYF
TRBJ2-7 NA TRBV7-3 15 TRBD1 TGTGCCAGCAGCTTACTGGACAGGGTTTCCTACGAGCAGTACTTC CASSLLDRVSYEQYF
TRBJ2-1 NA TRBV30 14 TRBD2 TGTGCCTGGAATCGACTAGCCGGCGTCAATGAGCAGTTCTTC CAWNRLAGVNEQFF
TRBJ2-5 NA TRBV7-7 14 NA TGTGCCAGCAGCCCGACTCGACGTCAAGAGACCCAGTACTTC CASSPTRRQETQYF
TRBJ2-7 NA TRBV28 15 NA TGTGCCAGCAGTCCCCGGAGTCCAACAATGGCTAAGCAGTACTTC CASSPRSPTMAKQYF
TRBJ1-5 NA TRBV6-6 13 NA TGTGCCAGCACTAAGATTTTTGGTCAGCCCCAGCATTTT CASTKIFGQPQHF
TRBJ1-3 NA TRBV28 16 TRBD1 TGTGCCAGCAGAGAAACGACAGGGGCTGGTGGAAACACCATATATTTT CASRETTGAGGNTIYF
TRBJ2-2 NA TRBV7-9 18 TRBD2 TGTGCCAGCAGCTTACGGGGGGGACTAGCGGATTACACCGGGGAGCTGTTTTTT CASSLRGGLADYTGELFF
TRBJ1-3 NA TRBV4-1 13 NA TGCGCCAGCAGCCAAGCTTCTGGAAACACCATATATTTT CASSQASGNTIYF
TRBJ1-2 NA TRBV4-2 16 TRBD1 TGTGCCAGCAGCCAAGCCCCGGACAGGGATGGGTATGGCTACACCTTC CASSQAPDRDGYGYTF
TRBJ2-1 NA TRBV12-2 16 NA TGTGCAAGTCGCTTACGACTAGCGGGAGGCTACAATGAGCAGTTCTTC CASRLRLAGGYNEQFF
TRBJ2-6 NA TRBV6-1 13 NA TGTGCCAGCCGTAGCAGTGGGGCCAACGTCCTGACTTTC CASRSSGANVLTF
TRBJ1-1 many TRBV6-5 14 NA TGTGCCAGCAGTTACAGCGGGGAGAACACTGAAGCTTTCTTT CASSYSGENTEAFF
TRBJ2-7 NA TRBV28 14 NA TGTGCCACCGTGCACCGGGGGACCTCCTACGAGCAGTACTTC CATVHRGTSYEQYF
TRBJ2-7 few TRBV30 14 TRBD1 TGTGCCTGGAGTACCGGGACAGGAGACCTCGAGCAGTACTTC CAWSTGTGDLEQYF
TRBJ2-7 NA TRBV29-1 19 TRBD1 TGCAGCGTTTCCCTCCAGGCCGGGACAGGGGGCTATAGTTCCAACGAGCAGTACTTC CSVSLQAGTGGYSSNEQYF
TRBJ2-1 NA TRBV27 18 TRBD2 TGTGCCAGCAGTTTATTGGGACTAGTCATGAGCTCCTACAATGAGCAGTTCTTC CASSLLGLVMSSYNEQFF
TRBJ1-5 NA TRBV27 15 TRBD1 TGTGCCAGCAGTTTAGAGGGACAGGGGAATCAGCCCCAGCATTTT CASSLEGQGNQPQHF
TRBJ1-5 NA TRBV30 14 TRBD1 TGTGCCTGGAGTGAGGGGGCTGCAATCCAGCCCCAGCATTTT CAWSEGAAIQPQHF
TRBJ1-2 NA TRBV7-2 16 TRBD1 TGTGCCAGCAGCTTGGCCCCGGGACAGTCTAACTATGGCTACACCTTC CASSLAPGQSNYGYTF
TRBJ2-7 few TRBV4-2 16 TRBD1 TGTGCCAGCAGCCAAGATCTCTCGACAGGGTCCTACGAGCAGTACTTC CASSQDLSTGSYEQYF
TRBJ2-7 NA TRBV15 16 TRBD2 TGTGCCACCAGCAGAGAGGGCGGGAGGGGAAAAGGGGAGCAGTACTTC CATSREGGRGKGEQYF
TRBJ2-1 NA TRBV27 16 TRBD2 TGTGCCAGCAGTTTGAGCGGGAGGGCCTATATAAATGAGCAGTTCTTC CASSLSGRAYINEQFF
TRBJ2-7 NA TRBV14 17 NA TGTGCCAGCAGCCAAGCGCCGGCGGTAGCGAACATCTACGAGCAGTACTTC CASSQAPAVANIYEQYF
TRBJ1-2 NA TRBV19 14 NA TGTGCCAGTAGTACCCAGACAGCCCTGGCGGGCTACACCTTC CASSTQTALAGYTF
TRBJ1-3 NA TRBV28 17 NA TGTGCCAGCAGTTTATCAGGGATTAGGTCTTCTGGAAACACCATATATTTT CASSLSGIRSSGNTIYF
TRBJ2-7 NA TRBV27 13 NA TGTGCCAGCAGTTTTGCGGGAATAAACGAGCAGTACTTC CASSFAGINEQYF
TRBJ2-7 once TRBV27 14 TRBD2 TGTGCCAGCAGTCGGACTAGCGGTGAATACGAGCAGTACTTC CASSRTSGEYEQYF
TRBJ2-7 NA TRBV4-2 14 TRBD2 TGTGCCAGCAGCCGGGGACTAGCTTCCTACGAGCAGTACTTC CASSRGLASYEQYF
TRBJ1-2 once TRBV10-1 11 TRBD1 TGCGCCAGCAGTGGGGGGGACAGGGGGGCCTTC CASSGGDRGAF
TRBJ2-1 NA TRBV15 14 TRBD2 TGTGCCACCAGCCGACTAGCGGGTAATAATGAGCAGTTCTTC CATSRLAGNNEQFF
TRBJ1-2 NA TRBV5-1 16 NA TGCGCCAGCAGCCCACCTACAGGGAACAGTAACTATGGCTACACCTTC CASSPPTGNSNYGYTF
TRBJ1-2 NA TRBV5-1 13 NA TGCGCCAGCAGTGGAGGGGAAGGCTATGGCTACACCTTC CASSGGEGYGYTF
TRBJ2-7 NA TRBV5-4 15 NA TGTGCCAGCAGCTTGGGTTCAGGGGACTCCTACGAGCAGTACTTC CASSLGSGDSYEQYF
TRBJ2-2 NA TRBV7-9 15 TRBD1 TGTGCCAGCAGCTTAGCGTCGGGACAGCCCGGGGAGCTGTTTTTT CASSLASGQPGELFF
TRBJ1-4 NA TRBV19 13 NA TGTGCCAGTAGACTACCAAATACTGAAAAACTGTTTTTT CASRLPNTEKLFF
TRBJ1-1 NA TRBV7-2 14 NA TGTGCCAGCAGCGCCCGGGTGGGAGACACTGAAGCTTTCTTT CASSARVGDTEAFF
TRBJ1-5 NA TRBV6-1 14 TRBD1 TGTGCCAGCAGTGAAATAGGACAGGGCACCCCAATAGGGTTT CASSEIGQGTPIGF
TRBJ1-6 few TRBV14 16 TRBD1 TGTGCCAGCAGCCAAAGTCGGGACAGGGAACGCTCACCCCTCCACTTT CASSQSRDRERSPLHF
TRBJ2-7 NA TRBV19 15 NA TGTGCCAGTAGTATTGACTCCCGAACGAACTACGAGCAGTACTTC CASSIDSRTNYEQYF
TRBJ1-4 NA TRBV28 15 NA TGTGCCAGCAGTCGAACAGGAGCAACTAATGAAAAACTGTTTTTT CASSRTGATNEKLFF
TRBJ1-3 NA TRBV4-1 15 NA TGCGCCAGCAGCCTGCAGGTTACTTCTGGAAACACCATATATTTT CASSLQVTSGNTIYF
TRBJ1-4 NA TRBV6-5 16 TRBD1 TGTGCCAGCAGTCACTCGGGACAGGGGGTTCTTGAAAAACTGTTTTTT CASSHSGQGVLEKLFF
TRBJ1-5 NA TRBV18 14 TRBD1 TGTGCCAGCTCACCCCAGGGGGCAAGGCAGCCCCAGCATTTT CASSPQGARQPQHF
TRBJ2-1 NA TRBV9 18 TRBD2 TGTGCCAGCAGCGTCTGGGGTAGCGGGAGTCGTTCCTACAATGAGCAGTTCTTC CASSVWGSGSRSYNEQFF
TRBJ2-1 once TRBV28 15 NA TGTGCCAGCAGCACTGGAGGCCACCAAAACAATGAGCAGTTCTTC CASSTGGHQNNEQFF
TRBJ2-1 NA TRBV14 16 TRBD2 TGTGCCAGCAGCCAAGCTGCCCGACTAGCTAAACATGAGCAGTTCTTC CASSQAARLAKHEQFF
TRBJ1-2 NA TRBV4-1 17 NA TGCGCCAGCAGCCAAGATGGACATCGCCTGAGAGACTATGGCTACACCTTC CASSQDGHRLRDYGYTF
TRBJ2-7 NA TRBV28 13 NA TGTGCCAGCAGTTTACAGGGATCCTACGAGCAGTACTTC CASSLQGSYEQYF
TRBJ2-1 NA TRBV11-3 17 NA TGTGCCAGCAGCTTAGAAGGAGCGGTTAATCCGTACAATGAGCAGTTCTTC CASSLEGAVNPYNEQFF
TRBJ1-6 NA TRBV27 15 NA TGTGCCAGCACCCCGGGAGGGGCGCCAAATTCACCCCTCCACTTT CASTPGGAPNSPLHF